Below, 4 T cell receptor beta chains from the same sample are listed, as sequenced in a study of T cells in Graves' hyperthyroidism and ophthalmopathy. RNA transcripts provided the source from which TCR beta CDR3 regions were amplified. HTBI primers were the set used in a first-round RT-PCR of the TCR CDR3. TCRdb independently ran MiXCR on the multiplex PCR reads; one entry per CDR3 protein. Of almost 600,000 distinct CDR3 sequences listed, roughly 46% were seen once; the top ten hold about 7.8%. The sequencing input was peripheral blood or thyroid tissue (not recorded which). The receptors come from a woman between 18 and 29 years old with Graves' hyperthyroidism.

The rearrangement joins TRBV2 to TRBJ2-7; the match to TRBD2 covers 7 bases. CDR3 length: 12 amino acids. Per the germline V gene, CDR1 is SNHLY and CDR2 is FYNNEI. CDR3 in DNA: TGTGCTAGAGGTCGGGGGGACTACGAGCAGTACTTC. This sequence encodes CARGRGDYEQYF. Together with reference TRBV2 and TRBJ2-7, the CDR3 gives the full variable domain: EPEVTQTPSHQVTQMGQEVILRCVPISNHLYFYWYRQILGQKVEFLVSFYNNEISEKSEIFDDQFSVERPDGSNFTLKIRSTKLEDSAMYFCARGRGDYEQYFGPGTRLTVT.

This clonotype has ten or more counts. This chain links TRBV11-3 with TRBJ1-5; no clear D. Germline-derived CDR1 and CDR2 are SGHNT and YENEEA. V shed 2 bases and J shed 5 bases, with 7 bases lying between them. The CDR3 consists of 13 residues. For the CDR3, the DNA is TGTGCCAGCAGCTTAACCAGGTATCAGCCCCAGCATTTT. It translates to CASSLTRYQPQHF.

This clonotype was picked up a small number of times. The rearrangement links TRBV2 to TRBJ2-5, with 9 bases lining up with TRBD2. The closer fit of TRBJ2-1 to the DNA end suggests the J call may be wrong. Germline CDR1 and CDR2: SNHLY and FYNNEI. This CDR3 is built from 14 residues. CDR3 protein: CASSGASGMGEQFF. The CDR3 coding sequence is TGTGCCAGCAGTGGAGCTAGCGGGATGGGTGAGCAGTTCTTC.

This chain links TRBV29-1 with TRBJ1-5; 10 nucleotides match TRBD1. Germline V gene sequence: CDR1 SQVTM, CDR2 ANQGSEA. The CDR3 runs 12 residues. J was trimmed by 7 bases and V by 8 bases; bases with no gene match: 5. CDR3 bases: TGCAGCTATGGACAGGGGGGGCAGCCCCAGCATTTT. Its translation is CSYGQGGQPQHF.